This T cell receptor (beta chain) was sequenced in a study of CD8+CD57+ T cells in acquired aplastic anemia. The germline V gene has CDR1 SQVTM and CDR2 ANQGSEA. V dropped 0 bases and J dropped 2; count of bases not matched to a gene: 6. The CDR3 consists of 16 residues. Patients chosen for sequencing had CD8+CD57+ cells that had expanded, as shown by flow cytometry. Severe acquired aplastic anemia was present in every patient. The TCR beta profiling, which covered VDJ combination and CDR3 sequence, was carried out using genomic DNA as the template. Each CDR3 protein is one row after TCRdb ran MiXCR on the reads. The profile shows roughly 200,000 distinct CDR3 sequences, roughly two thirds of them singletons.

Sequencing input: sorted CD4+, CD8+, or CD8+CD57+ T cells (not recorded which) from PBMCs. The sequence was collected from a human donor with aplastic anemia. This sequence joins TRBV29-1 and TRBJ2-3, with 9 bases that match TRBD1. The CDR3 nucleotides are TGCAGCGTTGAAGACAACAGGGGGCTTATCACAGATACGCAGTATTTT. Amino acids: CSVEDNRGLITDTQYF.